Below, one T cell receptor (beta chain) is given with its context. Its antigen is undetermined. These data originate in a study of cytomegalovirus exposure and HLA in healthy donors. Study findings and constraints: The authors later linked a missense DCLRE1C variant to TCR beta V- and J-gene trimming. Among TCR beta chains, those listed as cytomegalovirus-associated numbered approximately 150. Exclusion applied to some V segments, including TRBV6-2 and TRBV6-3, as they were indistinguishable.

The study ran its PCR with 60 Vbeta and 13 Jbeta primers. Using immunoSEQ multiplex PCR, the repertoire was profiled, and TCRdb retains in-frame clones only, with some absent. The sample has some 150,000 clones, roughly 82% seen once. The CDR3 runs to 13 residues. V lost 5 bases, J lost 4 bases, and 11 bases lay in between. CDR1 and CDR2 from the germline V gene are GTSNPN and SVGIG (reference sequence). Samples came from healthy bone marrow donors. Material: PBMCs. The chain is built from TRBV30 and TRBJ1-4; D remains ambiguous. This TCR was sampled from a man younger than 35 in good health and CMV-seropositive. The CDR3 here is CAWETGDNEKLFF. The DNA for the CDR3 is TGTGCCTGGGAGACGGGAGATAATGAAAAACTGTTTTTT.